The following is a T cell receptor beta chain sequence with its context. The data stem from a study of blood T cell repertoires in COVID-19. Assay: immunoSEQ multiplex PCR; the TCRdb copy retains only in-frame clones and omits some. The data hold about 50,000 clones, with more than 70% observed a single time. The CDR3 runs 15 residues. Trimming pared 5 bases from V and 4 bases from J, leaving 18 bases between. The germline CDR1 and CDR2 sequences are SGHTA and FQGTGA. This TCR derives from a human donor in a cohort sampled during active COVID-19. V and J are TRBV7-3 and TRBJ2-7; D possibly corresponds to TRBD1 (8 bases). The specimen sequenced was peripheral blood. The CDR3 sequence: CASSETGGAGYEQYF. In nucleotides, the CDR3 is TGTGCCAGCAGCGAAACAGGGGGGGCAGGGTACGAGCAGTACTTC.